This T cell receptor beta chain comes out of a study of response to subunit inactivated influenza vaccine. TCRdb recomputed calls from the RT-PCR reads with MiXCR, one row per CDR3 protein. The sample consists of 710,000 or so distinct CDR3 sequences, about 15% of them appearing once. Germline V gives CDR1 LGHNA, CDR2 YSLEER. V shed 2 bases and J shed 2 bases, with 15 bases lying between them. This CDR3 has 16 residues. Here the sequenced sample was PBMCs from blood, taken roughly 12 days after vaccination. The sequence derives from a man aged 45-65 years who received an inactivated influenza vaccine. The V call is TRBV4-3, the J call TRBJ1-2, with D uncertain. The CDR3 protein is CASSQSIISLNYGYTF. The DNA for the CDR3 is TGCGCCAGCAGCCAATCCATTATAAGCTTGAACTATGGCTACACCTTC.